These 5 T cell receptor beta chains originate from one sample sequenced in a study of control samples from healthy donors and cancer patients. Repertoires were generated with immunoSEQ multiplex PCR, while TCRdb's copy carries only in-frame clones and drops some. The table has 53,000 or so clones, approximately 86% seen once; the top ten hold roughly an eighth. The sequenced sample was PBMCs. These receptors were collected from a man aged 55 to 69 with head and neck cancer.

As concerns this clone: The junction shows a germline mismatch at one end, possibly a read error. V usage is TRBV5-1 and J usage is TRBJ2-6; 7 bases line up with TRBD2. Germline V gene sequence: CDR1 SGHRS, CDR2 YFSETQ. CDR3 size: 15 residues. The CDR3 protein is CASRLGGLGANVLTF. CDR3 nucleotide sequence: TGCGCCAGCAGATTGGGAGGGCTCGGGGCCAACGTCCTGACTTTC.

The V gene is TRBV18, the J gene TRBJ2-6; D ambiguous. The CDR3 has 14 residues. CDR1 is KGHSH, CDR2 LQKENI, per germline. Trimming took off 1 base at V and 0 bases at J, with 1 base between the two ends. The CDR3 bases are TGTGCCAGCTCACCACTCTCTGGGGCCAACGTCCTGACTTTC. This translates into CASSPLSGANVLTF.

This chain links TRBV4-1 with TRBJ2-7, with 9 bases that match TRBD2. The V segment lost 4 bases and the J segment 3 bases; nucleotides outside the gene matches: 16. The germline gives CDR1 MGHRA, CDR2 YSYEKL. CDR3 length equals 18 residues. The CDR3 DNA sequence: TGCGCCAGCAGCCCACAGGTCTACCTCGCGGGAGGGGACTACGAGCAGTACTTC. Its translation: CASSPQVYLAGGDYEQYF.

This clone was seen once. CDR3 nucleotide sequence: TGTGCCAGCCGGCGCTCGGGACAAACTAATCAGCCCCAGCATTTT. Residues: CASRRSGQTNQPQHF. The rearrangement uses TRBV27 and TRBJ1-5; possibly TRBD1 for D (6 bases). This CDR3 region has 15 residues. V shed 8 bases and J shed 4 bases, with 18 bases lying between them. Per germline, CDR1 MNHEY and CDR2 SMNVEV (reference sequence).

CDR3 protein: CASSHSGGAENEQFF. The CDR3 nucleotides are TGTGCCAGCAGCCACAGCGGGGGGGCGGAAAATGAGCAGTTCTTC. The J gene is TRBJ2-1, the V gene TRBV7-3, with 10 bases aligning to TRBD2. Germline V CDR1 and CDR2: SGHTA, FQGTGA. Trimming cost V 5 bases and J 7 bases; bases outside gene matches: 8. CDR3 size: 15 residues.